This passage covers 17 T cell receptor beta chains from one sample sequenced in a study of blood T cell repertoires in COVID-19 (TCRdb year 2020). To prepare the library, the immunoSEQ multiplex PCR assay was applied. TCRdb holds this immuneACCESS table with in-frame rearrangements only. Some clones are missing; in checked studies, unresolved V genes explain under half, and the rest has no known cause. This sample gives around 7,700 clones in total; around 88% of them show up just once. In total, the top ten clones hold more than 6.5% of the sample. Sequenced input: peripheral blood. All receptors derive from a woman in her fifties or sixties with active or convalescent COVID-19.

J is TRBJ2-1 and V is TRBV29-1, with 13 bases lining up with TRBD2. V lost 5 bases and J lost 10; bases outside the gene matches: 8. Germline loops: CDR1 SQVTM, CDR2 ANQGSEA. The CDR3 spans 14 residues. CDR3 sequence (DNA): TGCAGCGTTTCAACTAGCGGGAGGGCCGCGGAGCAGTTCTTC. It translates to CSVSTSGRAAEQFF.

The chain is built from TRBV27 and TRBJ1-3; D gene unclear. The CDR3 runs 13 residues. With 3 bases removed from V and 4 bases from J, the gap between germline ends came to 7 bases. Germline CDR1 MNHEY, CDR2 SMNVEV (reference sequence). As DNA, the CDR3 is TGTGCCAGCAGTTTGACTCCGGGAAACACCATATATTTT. It encodes CASSLTPGNTIYF.

The chain links TRBV29-1 to TRBJ1-5; 7 bases are a match to TRBD1. J lost 3 bases, V lost 4 bases, and 3 bases had no gene match. Germline values: CDR1 SQVTM, CDR2 ANQGSEA. CDR3 length: 13 residues. The CDR3 loop is CSVATGVNQPQHF. CDR3 DNA: TGCAGCGTTGCTACAGGGGTCAATCAGCCCCAGCATTTT.

The chain couples TRBV6-5 to TRBJ2-3; 10 bases map to TRBD2. The CDR3 length is 13 residues. Germline CDR1 MNHEY, CDR2 SVGAGI. V trimming: 9 bases; J trimming: 2 bases; junction bases outside the gene matches: 2. CDR3 amino acids: CASSGGNTDTQYF. CDR3 coding DNA: TGTGCCAGTAGCGGGGGGAACACAGATACGCAGTATTTT.

This chain connects TRBV27 to TRBJ2-5; tentatively, D is TRBD2 (7 bases). The CDR3 spans 17 residues. Germline V gives CDR1 MNHEY, CDR2 SMNVEV (reference sequence). Trimming stripped 6 bases from V and 4 bases from J, with 24 bases between. The CDR3 DNA reads TGTGCCAGCAGCCCGGGGGGAACGGCAGGGGTATTAGAGACCCAGTACTTC. This translates into CASSPGGTAGVLETQYF.

This chain uses TRBV6-5 with TRBJ2-7, with D tentatively TRBD2 (7 bases). The CDR3 is 15 residues long. Trimming removed 5 bases at V and 3 bases at J, with 17 bases between. Per the germline V gene, CDR1 is MNHEY and CDR2 is SVGAGI. The CDR3 region is CASSPRWGGHYEQYF. CDR3 sequence (DNA): TGTGCCAGCAGTCCCAGATGGGGGGGGCACTACGAGCAGTACTTC.

This clone was recorded a few times. This chain uses TRBV28 with TRBJ1-2; the match to TRBD1 covers 11 bases. V gave up 6 bases and J gave up 8 bases; unmatched junction bases: 14. The germline V gene has CDR1 MDHEN and CDR2 SYDVKM. The CDR3 spans 16 residues. For the CDR3, the DNA is TGTGCCAGCAGATCACCTCTCGGACAGGGGGCGGAGGGCTACACCTTC. It is translated as CASRSPLGQGAEGYTF.

The chain uses TRBV6-1 and TRBJ2-1, with TRBD2 identical over 8 bases. Losses at the gene ends were 2 bases for V and 15 bases for J; bases not matched to a gene: 9. CDR1 MNHNS and CDR2 SASEGT come from the germline V gene. This CDR3 spans 13 amino acids. The CDR3 here is CASSEMEAGARFF. The DNA for the CDR3 is TGTGCCAGCAGTGAAATGGAAGCGGGAGCGCGGTTCTTC.

This clone has a single count. J is TRBJ2-1 and V is TRBV6-5; no firm D call. Per the germline V gene, CDR1 is MNHEY and CDR2 is SVGAGI. The V and J ends lost 0 bases and 0 bases respectively, with 9 bases between them. CDR3 length: 16 residues. CDR3 amino acids: CASSYSGRSSYNEQFF. CDR3 in DNA: TGTGCCAGCAGTTACTCGGGTAGGAGCTCCTACAATGAGCAGTTCTTC.

The genes are TRBV27 and TRBJ1-3, with D hard to call. Germline CDR1 MNHEY, CDR2 SMNVEV (reference sequence). The CDR3 loop spans 15 amino acids. Deletions cut 2 bases from V and 4 bases from J, with 12 bases between. The CDR3 DNA is TGTGCCAGCAGTTTAGAGTGGGGAGGCGGAAACACCATATATTTT. Amino acid sequence: CASSLEWGGGNTIYF.

CDR3 residues: CASSQEGTMARSPLHF. The CDR3 DNA sequence: TGTGCCAGCAGCCAAGAGGGGACAATGGCGCGTTCACCCCTCCACTTT. The chain uses TRBV3-1 (or the pseudogene TRBV3-2) and TRBJ1-6; a possible D gene is TRBD1 (6 bases). Germline CDR1 reads LGHDT; CDR2 reads YNNKEL (reference sequence). V lost 0 bases, J lost 9 bases, and 15 bases lay in between. The CDR3 has 16 amino acids.

The chain is built from TRBV24-1 and TRBJ2-5, with 11 bases aligning to TRBD2. CDR1 KGHDR and CDR2 SFDVKD come from the germline V gene. The J segment lost 10 bases and the V segment lost 4 bases, leaving 10 bases of the junction unmatched. This CDR3 spans 15 amino acids. The CDR3 protein is CATSDSAPSGRFQYF. In DNA, the CDR3 is TGTGCCACCAGTGACAGCGCCCCTAGCGGGAGGTTCCAGTACTTC.

Worth noting for this clone: A read error is likely, as this CDR3 ends without the conserved phenylalanine or tryptophan. The DNA is left out, because the CDR3 cannot be placed on it with certainty; the CDR3 is given as TCRdb lists it. This CDR3 is CASQDSGAVV. J is TRBJ1-2 and V is TRBV3-1 (or the pseudogene TRBV3-2). The CDR3 region is 10 residues in length, termini included. The germline V gene has CDR1 LGHDT and CDR2 YNNKEL (reference sequence).

The V gene is TRBV4-2, the J gene TRBJ2-7, with a weak D call TRBD2 (6 bases). The ends were cut back, 4 bases at V and 1 base at J, with 14 bases in the middle. Germline values: CDR1 LGHNA, CDR2 YNFKEQ. The CDR3 spans 15 residues. The CDR3 DNA sequence: TGTGCCAGCAGCCCCCCCGAGCGGGCGTCCTACGAGCAGTACTTC. As protein: CASSPPERASYEQYF.

In its sample, this clone was seen a few times. V is TRBV5-4 and J is TRBJ1-3; 7 bases are shared with TRBD1. Germline loops: CDR1 SGHNT, CDR2 YYREEE (reference sequence). This CDR3 has 17 amino acids. The trim removed 4 bases at V and 0 bases at J, leaving 10 bases unmatched. Here the CDR3 DNA reads TGTGCCAGCAGCCCCACCCCGGGACAGTTCTCTGGAAACACCATATATTTT. This sequence encodes CASSPTPGQFSGNTIYF. Based on the CDR3 plus reference TRBV5-4 and TRBJ1-3, the full variable domain is ETGVTQSPTHLIKTRGQQVTLRCSSQSGHNTVSWYQQALGQGPQFIFQYYREEENGRGNFPPRFSGLQFPNYSSELNVNALELDDSALYLCASSPTPGQFSGNTIYFGEGSWLTVV.

The chain combines TRBV6-5 with TRBJ2-7; TRBD1 matches 8 bases. Germline lookup yields CDR1 MNHEY and CDR2 SVGAGI. This CDR3 is 15 amino acids long. V was pared by 0 bases and J by 5 bases, with 6 bases of the junction left unmatched. The CDR3 spells CASSYSRQGADEQYF. DNA of the CDR3: TGTGCCAGCAGTTACTCACGGCAGGGGGCGGACGAGCAGTACTTC.

The chain is built from TRBV28 and TRBJ2-1, with 8 nucleotides matching TRBD1. Germline CDR1 is MDHEN and CDR2 is SYDVKM. Unmatched junction bases numbered 17, after V lost 2 bases and J lost 8 bases. CDR3 size: 18 residues. For the CDR3, the DNA is TGTGCCAGCAGTTTACGCTTTACTCAGGGGGCGATTCTCCATGAGCAGTTCTTC. It codes for CASSLRFTQGAILHEQFF.